Each of the 14 T cell receptor beta chains below was sequenced from the same sample in a study of cytomegalovirus exposure and HLA in healthy donors. In the PCR, 60 Vbeta and 13 Jbeta primers were used. Some clones are missing from TCRdb's copy, which holds only in-frame ones; the method was immunoSEQ multiplex PCR. The table includes some 92,000 clones, 79% detected once. Sequences were obtained from PBMCs. The receptors stem from a man aged 30 to 45 in good health and CMV-seronegative.

The CDR3, as DNA: TGTGCCAGTAGTATTGCCTTGGGGATAATGCTAGGGGACAGGGATCCCCCAGATACGCAGTATTTT. Its translation: CASSIALGIMLGDRDPPDTQYF. The rearrangement joins TRBV19 to TRBJ2-3, with 9 bases matching TRBD1. The CDR3 is 22 residues long. CDR1 and CDR2 from the germline V gene are LNHDA and SQIVND (reference sequence). Trimming removed 3 bases from V and 4 bases from J; junction bases left unmatched: 26.

The V and J genes are TRBV30 and TRBJ1-2; 8 positions agree with TRBD1. Germline assignment: CDR1 GTSNPN and CDR2 SVGIG (reference sequence). The CDR3 covers 14 residues. With V trimmed by 5 bases and J by 1 base, 6 bases remained unmatched. CDR3 sequence reads: CAWSRDRFNYGYTF. CDR3 in DNA: TGTGCCTGGTCCCGGGACAGGTTTAACTATGGCTACACCTTC.

This clone occurred once. The chain employs TRBV27 and TRBJ2-2; the match to TRBD1 covers 12 bases. The V segment lost 1 base and the J segment 6 bases; nucleotides outside the gene matches: 3. CDR1 is MNHEY, CDR2 SMNVEV, per germline (reference sequence). This CDR3 has 16 residues. The CDR3 loop is CASSLWGQGAAGELFF. The CDR3 coding sequence is TGTGCCAGCAGTTTATGGGGACAGGGGGCCGCCGGGGAGCTGTTTTTT.

The V and J genes are TRBV19 and TRBJ1-2, with a possible D match to TRBD1 (5 bases). This CDR3 is built from 14 residues. CDR1 and CDR2 from the germline V gene are LNHDA and SQIVND (reference sequence). V gave up 6 bases and J gave up 4 bases, with 15 bases separating them. Here the CDR3 reads CASRESGTTYGYTF. Written as DNA, the CDR3 is TGTGCCAGTAGGGAGTCCGGGACTACCTATGGCTACACCTTC. Full variable domain (rest looked up from reference TRBV19 and TRBJ1-2): DGGITQSPKYLFRKEGQNVTLSCEQNLNHDAMYWYRQDPGQGLRLIYYSQIVNDFQKGDIAEGYSVSREKKESFPLTVTSAQKNPTAFYLCASRESGTTYGYTFGSGTRLTVV.

The chain is built from TRBV28 and TRBJ1-2, with 12 bases aligning to TRBD1. The CDR3 covers 16 residues. Germline-derived CDR1 and CDR2 are MDHEN and SYDVKM. With 6 bases clipped from V and 4 bases from J, the junction kept 9 bases outside the gene matches. Written as DNA, the CDR3 is TGTGCCAGCAGCCCCGGGACAGGGGGCTTACTCTATGGCTACACCTTC. Translating gives CASSPGTGGLLYGYTF.

V and J are TRBV9 and TRBJ1-2, with 10 bases identical to TRBD1. Germline trimming cut 4 bases from V and 7 bases from J; bases unmatched to any gene: 10. The germline V gene encodes CDR1 SGDLS and CDR2 YYNGEE. This CDR3 has 15 residues. Written as DNA, the CDR3 is TGTGCCAGCAGCCCAAACCCCGGGACAGGGGCTGGCTACACCTTC. Its protein product is CASSPNPGTGAGYTF.

The chain is built from TRBV10-2 and TRBJ1-6; TRBD1 matches 8 bases. The CDR3 has 16 residues. J lost 5 bases, V lost 7 bases, and 10 bases had no gene match. Germline values: CDR1 WSHSY, CDR2 SAAADI. CDR3 loop: CASNWPQGANNSPLHF. The CDR3 DNA is TGCGCCAGCAACTGGCCCCAGGGGGCAAATAATTCACCCCTCCACTTT.

This clone was seen a handful of times. The rearrangement links TRBV2 to TRBJ1-6; 7 bases align to TRBD1. The ends lost 6 bases at V and 5 bases at J; junction bases unmatched: 4. This CDR3 has 14 residues. The V gene's germline CDR1 is SNHLY and CDR2 FYNNEI. The CDR3 is CASSWDRDNSPLHF. As DNA, the CDR3 is TGTGCCAGCAGCTGGGACAGAGATAATTCACCCCTCCACTTT.

This chain uses TRBV9 with TRBJ2-6; the D gene is possibly TRBD2 (6 bases). The CDR3 is 17 residues long. Germline CDR1 is SGDLS and CDR2 is YYNGEE. V gave up 1 base and J gave up 7 bases, with 18 bases separating them. The CDR3 here is CASSVSSGVDGANVLTF. The CDR3 DNA is TGTGCCAGCAGCGTAAGTTCGGGGGTCGATGGAGCCAACGTCCTGACTTTC.

This clone occurred a few times. V gene TRBV19 combines with J gene TRBJ1-1; no definite D call. This CDR3 contains 12 residues. The germline V gene encodes CDR1 LNHDA and CDR2 SQIVND (reference sequence). The V and J ends lost 7 bases and 0 bases respectively, with 6 bases between them. CDR3 in DNA: TGTGCCAGTACTACGGTGAACACTGAAGCTTTCTTT. This translates into CASTTVNTEAFF.

The chain uses TRBV7-2 and TRBJ1-6; tentatively, D is TRBD1 (5 bases). Deletions cut 5 bases from V and 9 bases from J, with 14 bases between. Germline values: CDR1 SGHTA, CDR2 FQGNSA. The CDR3 loop spans 14 amino acids. CDR3 nucleotides: TGTGCCAGCAGCACAACCGACAGTGCTTCACCCCTCCACTTT. Its translation: CASSTTDSASPLHF.

V usage is TRBV5-1 and J usage is TRBJ2-7, with a weak D call TRBD1 (6 bases). The CDR3 spans 16 residues. The ends were cut back, 6 bases at V and 0 bases at J, with 19 bases in the middle. CDR1 is SGHRS and CDR2 is YFSETQ in the germline V gene. CDR3 nucleotides: TGCGCCAGCAACAACGACCAGGGACACCGCTCCTACGAGCAGTACTTC. Its protein product is CASNNDQGHRSYEQYF. Complete variable domain (other parts from reference TRBV5-1 and TRBJ2-7): KAGVTQTPRYLIKTRGQQVTLSCSPISGHRSVSWYQQTPGQGLQFLFEYFSETQRNKGNFPGRFSGRQFSNSRSEMNVSTLELGDSALYLCASNNDQGHRSYEQYFGPGTRLTVT.

The chain carries TRBV18 and TRBJ2-7; no firm D call. V lost 3 bases and J 4 bases, leaving 10 bases between the germline ends. The CDR3 consists of 13 residues. Germline CDR1 is KGHSH and CDR2 is LQKENI. The CDR3 bases are TGTGCCAGCTCACCGGGCAGTGGGTACGAGCAGTACTTC. This encodes CASSPGSGYEQYF.

The V gene is TRBV6-6, the J gene TRBJ1-3, with TRBD1 matching over 7 bases. This CDR3 is 16 amino acids long. Germline lookup yields CDR1 MNHNY and CDR2 SVGAGI (reference sequence). The J segment lost 0 bases and the V segment lost 2 bases, leaving 4 bases of the junction unmatched. CDR3 DNA: TGTGCCAGCAGTTACGGAGGGACAGACTCTGGAAACACCATATATTTT. As protein: CASSYGGTDSGNTIYF.